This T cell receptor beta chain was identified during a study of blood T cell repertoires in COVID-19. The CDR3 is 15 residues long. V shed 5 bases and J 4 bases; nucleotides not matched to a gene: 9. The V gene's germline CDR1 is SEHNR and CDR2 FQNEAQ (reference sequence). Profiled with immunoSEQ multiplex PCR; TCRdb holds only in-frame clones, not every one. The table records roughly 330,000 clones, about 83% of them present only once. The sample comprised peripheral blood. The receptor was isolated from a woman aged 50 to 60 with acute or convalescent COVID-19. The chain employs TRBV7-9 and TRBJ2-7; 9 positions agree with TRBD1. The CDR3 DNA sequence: TGTGCCAGCAGCCTGGGACAGGGAACAGGGTACGAGCAGTACTTC. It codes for CASSLGQGTGYEQYF.